This record looks at one T cell receptor (beta chain) sequence and its context. Antigen specificity is unknown. Documented time point: new active TB diagnosis, blood taken before or within 7 days of starting treatment. The CDR3 extends over 16 amino acids. Germline CDR1 reads KGHSH; CDR2 reads LQKENI. Trimming cost V 3 bases and J 4 bases; bases outside gene matches: 11. The data stem from a study of T cells in tuberculosis. Across the study: T cells were selected with CD1B tetramers loaded with glucose monomycolate. Within 7 days of starting treatment, or before, PBMC were stored.

Clones were sequenced by immunoSEQ multiplex PCR, and TCRdb holds only the in-frame ones, with some missing. The table records around 40,000 clones, approximately 94% of them present only once. Study results and limitations: Samples were chosen by availability of cryopreserved specimens.

The source material was PBMCs, sampled at tuberculosis diagnosis. This TCR came from an adult with tuberculosis. The rearrangement joins TRBV18 to TRBJ2-5, with 7 bases identical to TRBD2. CDR3 protein: CASSPRGTGVGETQYF. In nucleotides, the CDR3 is TGTGCCAGCTCACCGCGGGGGACGGGGGTCGGAGAGACCCAGTACTTC.